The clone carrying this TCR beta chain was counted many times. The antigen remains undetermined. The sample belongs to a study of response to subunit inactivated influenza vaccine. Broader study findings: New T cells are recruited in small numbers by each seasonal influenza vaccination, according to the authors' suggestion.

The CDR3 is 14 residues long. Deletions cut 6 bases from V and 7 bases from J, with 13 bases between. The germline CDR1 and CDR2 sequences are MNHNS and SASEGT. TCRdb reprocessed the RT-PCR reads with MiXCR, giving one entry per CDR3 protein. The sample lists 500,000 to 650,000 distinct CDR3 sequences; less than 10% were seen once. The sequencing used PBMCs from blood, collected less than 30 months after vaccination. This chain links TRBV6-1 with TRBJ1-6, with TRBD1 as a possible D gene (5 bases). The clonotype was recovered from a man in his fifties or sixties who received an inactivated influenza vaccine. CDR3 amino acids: CASRKARANSPLHF. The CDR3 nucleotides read TGTGCCAGCAGAAAGGCCAGGGCCAATTCACCCCTCCACTTT.